These 32 T cell receptor beta chains originate from one sample sequenced in a study of OX40 agonist ivuxolimab in advanced cancers. Clones were read by immunoSEQ multiplex PCR, and TCRdb kept only the in-frame ones, dropping some. The profile shows 71,000 or so clones, about 88% of them singletons. This material consisted of CD4+ or CD8+ T cells sorted from blood, taken in a trial of the OX40 agonist ivuxolimab. The receptors stem from an adult with an advanced solid tumor such as melanoma, head and neck, liver or kidney cancer.

The J gene is TRBJ1-3, the V gene TRBV5-1, with D maybe TRBD1 (5 bases). The V and J ends lost 2 bases and 8 bases respectively, with 14 bases between them. The CDR3 totals 14 residues. Germline CDR1 is SGHRS and CDR2 is YFSETQ. The CDR3 spells CASSFGTTQDTIYF. CDR3 DNA sequence: TGCGCCAGCAGCTTTGGGACCACCCAGGACACCATATATTTT.

The chain recombines TRBV5-4 with TRBJ2-6; D may be TRBD1 (5 bases). CDR1 is SGHNT and CDR2 is YYREEE in the germline V gene (reference sequence). CDR3 length: 15 residues. V lost 3 bases and J lost 3, with 10 bases in between. The CDR3 region is CASSSRTLGANVLTF. For the CDR3, the DNA is TGTGCCAGCAGCTCCCGGACACTTGGGGCCAACGTCCTGACTTTC.

The rearrangement joins TRBV2 to TRBJ1-1; D may be TRBD1 (6 bases). V gave up 0 bases and J gave up 1 base, with 12 bases separating them. This CDR3 is built from 16 residues. The germline CDR1 and CDR2 sequences are SNHLY and FYNNEI. The CDR3 DNA is TGTGCCAGCAGTGAAGCGCTCGGACAGAGGAACACTGAAGCTTTCTTT. Protein product: CASSEALGQRNTEAFF. Variable domain in full (rest from reference TRBV2 and TRBJ1-1): EPEVTQTPSHQVTQMGQEVILRCVPISNHLYFYWYRQILGQKVEFLVSFYNNEISEKSEIFDDQFSVERPDGSNFTLKIRSTKLEDSAMYFCASSEALGQRNTEAFFGQGTRLTVV.

The chain combines TRBV6-6 with TRBJ1-3; D might be TRBD1 (5 bases). Germline CDR1 reads MNHNY; CDR2 reads SVGAGI (reference sequence). The V end was cut by 5 bases, the J end by 6 bases, with 17 bases between. This CDR3 is 15 amino acids long. The CDR3 sequence is CASSPTWQGSNTIYF. The CDR3 region has the DNA TGTGCCAGCAGTCCGACATGGCAGGGCTCAAACACCATATATTTT.

J is TRBJ1-5 and V is TRBV6-6, with D hard to call. The germline V and J ends were trimmed by 6 bases and 0 bases, with 9 bases remaining between them. Germline V gives CDR1 MNHNY, CDR2 SVGAGI (reference sequence). There are 14 residues in the CDR3. The CDR3 spells CASSLTDSNQPQHF. The CDR3 DNA follows: TGTGCCAGCAGCCTGACCGATAGCAATCAGCCCCAGCATTTT.

The chain uses TRBV7-3 and TRBJ2-1; tentatively, D is TRBD1 or TRBD2 (5 bases each). V dropped 4 bases and J dropped 4 bases, with 11 bases sitting between them. The CDR3 length is 14 residues. Germline values: CDR1 SGHTA, CDR2 FQGTGA. CDR3 in amino acids: CASSYPGRYNEQFF. DNA for the CDR3: TGTGCCAGCAGCTATCCGGGGCGGTACAATGAGCAGTTCTTC.

This chain uses TRBV4-1 with TRBJ2-2; D possibly corresponds to TRBD2 (6 bases). Germline V CDR1 and CDR2: MGHRA, YSYEKL. The CDR3 is 16 residues long. Trimming took 0 bases from V and 1 from J, leaving 9 bases between them. The CDR3 region has the DNA TGCGCCAGCAGCCAAGAATTTAGCGGGAACACCGGGGAGCTGTTTTTT. This sequence encodes CASSQEFSGNTGELFF.

The rearrangement links TRBV11-2 to TRBJ1-5; 10 bases fit TRBD1. After removal of 5 bases from V and 4 bases from J, the junction contained 2 bases not matched to a gene. Germline CDR1 reads SGHAT; CDR2 reads FQNNGV. The CDR3 contains 14 residues. CDR3 coding DNA: TGTGCCAGCAGCCGGACAGGGGGTAATCAGCCCCAGCATTTT. It is translated as CASSRTGGNQPQHF.

This clone was seen a handful of times. The DNA of the CDR3 is TGTGCCAGCAGTTCTTGGACCTCTGGGGCCAACGTCCTGACTTTC. Encoded protein: CASSSWTSGANVLTF. V is TRBV6-5 and J is TRBJ2-6; D is uncertain. The V end was cut by 4 bases, the J end by 0 bases, with 7 bases between. The CDR3 consists of 15 residues. Germline V CDR1 and CDR2: MNHEY, SVGAGI.

The chain joins TRBV11-2 to TRBJ2-1, with 11 bases identical to TRBD1. V lost 3 bases, J lost 7 bases, and 8 bases stayed unmatched. There are 16 residues in the CDR3. Germline assignment: CDR1 SGHAT and CDR2 FQNNGV. CDR3 residues: CASSLVRDRGTNEQFF. The CDR3 DNA sequence: TGTGCCAGCAGCTTGGTCCGGGACAGGGGGACAAATGAGCAGTTCTTC.

The rearrangement uses TRBV6-5 and TRBJ2-7; 8 bases agree with TRBD2. The CDR3 has 14 residues. Trimming at V came to 6 bases and at J to 6 bases, leaving 10 bases not matched to a gene. Germline CDR1 and CDR2: MNHEY and SVGAGI. This CDR3 is CASSRGLDPLEQYF. In DNA form, the CDR3 reads TGTGCCAGCAGCCGGGGACTAGACCCTCTCGAGCAGTACTTC.

V is TRBV6-5 and J is TRBJ1-4, with D uncertain. The CDR3 covers 13 residues. The V gene's germline CDR1 is MNHEY and CDR2 SVGAGI. Trimming cost V 2 bases and J 6 bases, with 7 bases left between them. The CDR3 loop reads CASSYRRDEKLFF. The CDR3, as DNA: TGTGCCAGCAGTTACCGACGGGATGAAAAACTGTTTTTT.

The rearrangement uses TRBV7-2 and TRBJ2-5; 7 bases line up with TRBD2. CDR3 length equals 14 residues. Unmatched junction bases numbered 10, after V lost 6 bases and J lost 6 bases. Germline CDR1 reads SGHTA; CDR2 reads FQGNSA. CDR3 in DNA: TGTGCCAGCAGTCGTACTAGCGTTCAAAAGACCCAGTACTTC. Protein: CASSRTSVQKTQYF.

The chain carries TRBV7-3 and TRBJ2-1; 8 bases map to TRBD1. The CDR3 sequence is 15 residues long. Unmatched junction bases numbered 5, after V lost 5 bases and J lost 2 bases. Germline CDR1 reads SGHTA; CDR2 reads FQGTGA. DNA of the CDR3: TGTGCCAGCAGCCGGACAGGGAGGCCCTACAATGAGCAGTTCTTC. Protein: CASSRTGRPYNEQFF.

The genes are TRBV7-9 and TRBJ1-1; tentative D call: TRBD1 (5 bases). The V end lost 5 bases, the J end lost 5 bases, and 18 bases lay between the germline ends. The CDR3 covers 15 residues. Germline CDR1 is SEHNR and CDR2 is FQNEAQ (reference sequence). CDR3 region: CASSHRRGGRTEAFF. The CDR3 bases are TGTGCCAGCAGCCATCGTCGGGGCGGAAGAACTGAAGCTTTCTTT.

The chain carries TRBV30 and TRBJ1-5, with 10 nucleotides matching TRBD1. The V segment lost 5 bases and the J segment 0 bases; nucleotides outside the gene matches: 13. CDR1 and CDR2 (germline): GTSNPN, SVGIG (reference sequence). The CDR3 totals 18 residues. CDR3: CAWGRGQGSHYSNQPQHF. As DNA, the CDR3 is TGTGCCTGGGGCCGGGGACAGGGGTCTCATTATAGCAATCAGCCCCAGCATTTT.

This chain uses TRBV7-2 with TRBJ2-4; 8 bases line up with TRBD2. The V and J ends lost 5 bases and 5 bases, in that order; junction bases with no gene match: 5. The germline V gene encodes CDR1 SGHTA and CDR2 FQGNSA. This CDR3 is built from 14 residues. The chain's CDR3 is CASSKREGENIQYF. The CDR3 nucleotides read TGTGCCAGCAGCAAACGGGAGGGCGAAAACATTCAGTACTTC.

This clone was detected only once. The chain couples TRBV6-4 to TRBJ2-1; D is tentatively TRBD1 or TRBD2 (5 bases each). V was pared by 6 bases and J by 12 bases, with 18 bases between. Germline loops: CDR1 MRHNA, CDR2 SNTAGT. The CDR3 totals 13 residues. CDR3 coding DNA: TGTGCCAGCAGCATCATTCGGGGCAGCGCGCAGTTCTTC. This codes for CASSIIRGSAQFF.

The chain carries TRBV5-1 and TRBJ2-7, with 8 bases lining up with TRBD2. Germline trimming cut 4 bases from V and 12 bases from J; bases unmatched to any gene: 12. This CDR3 region has 13 residues. CDR1 and CDR2 from the germline V gene are SGHRS and YFSETQ. The CDR3 nucleotides read TGCGCCAGCAGCGTAGGACTAGCTGGGGACCCGTACTTC. Amino acids: CASSVGLAGDPYF.

V and J are TRBV7-9 and TRBJ2-3; 7 bases are a match to TRBD2. V trimming: 2 bases; J trimming: 4 bases; junction bases outside the gene matches: 6. Germline-derived CDR1 and CDR2 are SEHNR and FQNEAQ (reference sequence). The CDR3 loop spans 15 amino acids. The CDR3 nucleotides are TGTGCCAGCAGCTTAAAGCGGGCGGGGGCAGATACGCAGTATTTT. Translated: CASSLKRAGADTQYF.

CDR3 nucleotide sequence: TGTGCCAGCAGCTTAGTCGACCGGGGAGTAGTTGAGCAGTTCTTC. Translation: CASSLVDRGVVEQFF. The V gene is TRBV7-9, the J gene TRBJ2-1; D possibly corresponds to TRBD2 (5 bases). The CDR3 length is 15 residues. V lost 1 base and J lost 9, with 16 bases in between. CDR1 is SEHNR, CDR2 FQNEAQ, per germline (reference sequence).

This clone has more than one count but fewer than ten. The chain employs TRBV5-4 and TRBJ2-5; perhaps TRBD2 as D (6 bases). CDR3 length equals 14 residues. The germline CDR1 and CDR2 sequences are SGHNT and YYREEE (reference sequence). Trimming removed 4 bases at V and 5 bases at J, with 15 bases between. CDR3 in DNA: TGTGCCAGCAGCCCAGAGACTAGTTCCGAGACCCAGTACTTC. This translates into CASSPETSSETQYF. Based on the CDR3 plus reference TRBV5-4 and TRBJ2-5, the full variable domain is ETGVTQSPTHLIKTRGQQVTLRCSSQSGHNTVSWYQQALGQGPQFIFQYYREEENGRGNFPPRFSGLQFPNYSSELNVNALELDDSALYLCASSPETSSETQYFGPGTRLLVL.

The chain uses TRBV25-1 and TRBJ2-7; weak D call: TRBD1 (6 bases). CDR3 size: 16 residues. CDR1 and CDR2 (germline): MGHDK, SYGVNS. The germline V and J ends were trimmed by 3 bases and 1 base, with 16 bases remaining between them. The CDR3 DNA follows: TGTGCCAGCAGTGACCCCAGGACAGATTTATCCTACGAGCAGTACTTC. Protein product: CASSDPRTDLSYEQYF.

The chain is built from TRBV6-5 and TRBJ1-5, with 8 bases identical to TRBD1. Germline CDR1 MNHEY, CDR2 SVGAGI. Germline trimming cut 0 bases from V and 7 bases from J; bases unmatched to any gene: 8. The CDR3 consists of 16 residues. CDR3 sequence: CASSYSGTGLGQPQHF. CDR3 DNA: TGTGCCAGCAGTTACTCGGGGACAGGACTGGGGCAGCCCCAGCATTTT.

The chain couples TRBV6-5 to TRBJ1-3; D call uncertain. CDR3 length equals 14 residues. With 0 bases removed from V and 2 bases from J, the gap between germline ends came to 5 bases. Looked up from germline, CDR1 is MNHEY and CDR2 is SVGAGI. CDR3 region: CASSYSQTGNTIYF. The CDR3 DNA follows: TGTGCCAGCAGTTACTCGCAGACTGGAAACACCATATATTTT.

V gene TRBV30 combines with J gene TRBJ2-1; 10 nucleotides line up with TRBD2. There are 14 residues in the CDR3. Germline V CDR1 and CDR2: GTSNPN, SVGIG (reference sequence). V dropped 2 bases and J dropped 6; count of bases not matched to a gene: 4. The CDR3 loop is CAWSRSGRANEQFF. For the CDR3, the DNA is TGTGCCTGGAGTCGGAGCGGGAGGGCCAATGAGCAGTTCTTC. Full variable domain (missing parts from reference TRBV30 and TRBJ2-1): SQTIHQWPATLVQPVGSPLSLECTVEGTSNPNLYWYRQAAGRGLQLLFYSVGIGQISSEVPQNLSASRPQDRQFILSSKKLLLSDSGFYLCAWSRSGRANEQFFGPGTRLTVL.

The chain combines TRBV29-1 with TRBJ1-1, with no clear D. This CDR3 region has 13 residues. Per the germline V gene, CDR1 is SQVTM and CDR2 is ANQGSEA. Trimming stripped 0 bases from V and 1 base from J, with 6 bases between. CDR3 loop: CSVEDGRNTEAFF. CDR3 in DNA: TGCAGCGTTGAAGATGGGCGGAACACTGAAGCTTTCTTT. The full variable domain, its missing parts supplied by reference TRBV29-1 and TRBJ1-1, is SAVISQKPSRDICQRGTSLTIQCQVDSQVTMMFWYRQQPGQSLTLIATANQGSEATYESGFVIDKFPISRPNLTFSTLTVSNMSPEDSSIYLCSVEDGRNTEAFFGQGTRLTVV.

This chain links TRBV7-2 with TRBJ1-5; D remains ambiguous. Germline-derived CDR1 and CDR2 are SGHTA and FQGNSA. V lost 3 bases, J lost 6 bases, and 12 bases lay in between. CDR3 length equals 14 residues. DNA of the CDR3: TGTGCCAGCAGCTTTAGCAGTTTGGGTCAGCCCCAGCATTTT. Residues: CASSFSSLGQPQHF.

The V and J genes are TRBV7-9 and TRBJ1-2; no reliable D call. V was cut by 1 base and J by 6 bases, with 3 bases left in between. The germline CDR1 and CDR2 sequences are SEHNR and FQNEAQ (reference sequence). CDR3 length equals 11 residues. DNA of the CDR3: TGTGCCAGCAGCTTAGTCGATGGCTACACCTTC. Residues: CASSLVDGYTF.

This clone was counted once. V and J are TRBV6-1 and TRBJ1-4, with 7 bases matching TRBD1. Germline V gene data show CDR1 as MNHNS and CDR2 as SASEGT. V shed 4 bases, J shed 7 bases, and the junction held 6 bases outside the gene matches. The CDR3 contains 14 residues. The CDR3 sequence: CASSAGQQAEKLFF. For the CDR3, the DNA is TGTGCCAGCAGTGCGGGACAGCAGGCTGAAAAACTGTTTTTT.

This clone was found once. J is TRBJ1-1 and V is TRBV10-3; D may be TRBD1 (5 bases). The V gene lost 0 bases and the J gene lost 0 bases, with 8 bases spanning the gap. The CDR3 contains 15 residues. CDR1 and CDR2 (germline): ENHRY, SYGVKD. CDR3 residues: CAISESPGMNTEAFF. The CDR3, as DNA: TGTGCCATCAGTGAGTCTCCAGGGATGAACACTGAAGCTTTCTTT.

This chain joins TRBV19 and TRBJ2-7; D is ambiguous. There are 14 residues in the CDR3. V was cut by 5 bases and J by 0 bases, with 11 bases left in between. Germline V gene data show CDR1 as LNHDA and CDR2 as SQIVND (reference sequence). CDR3 in amino acids: CASSVARSSYEQYF. The CDR3 DNA reads TGTGCCAGTAGTGTTGCGCGTAGCTCCTACGAGCAGTACTTC. Variable domain in full (rest from reference TRBV19 and TRBJ2-7): DGGITQSPKYLFRKEGQNVTLSCEQNLNHDAMYWYRQDPGQGLRLIYYSQIVNDFQKGDIAEGYSVSREKKESFPLTVTSAQKNPTAFYLCASSVARSSYEQYFGPGTRLTVT.